This TCR beta chain was documented in a study of blood T cell repertoires in COVID-19. Study-level background: Spain, Italy and the United States supplied samples that represented acute and convalescent COVID-19.

Clones were sequenced by immunoSEQ multiplex PCR, and TCRdb holds only the in-frame ones, with some missing. The table shows 150,000 to 200,000 clones, with roughly 90% occurring only once. The CDR3 loop spans 16 amino acids. The J segment lost 5 bases and the V segment lost 0 bases, leaving 9 bases of the junction unmatched. Per the germline V gene, CDR1 is MNHEY and CDR2 is SVGAGI. This receptor was obtained from a man in his sixties with active or convalescent COVID-19. The sequencing input was peripheral blood. The chain is built from TRBV6-5 and TRBJ2-5, with 7 bases matching TRBD2. DNA of the CDR3: TGTGCCAGCAGTTACTCAGGGGCGGGAGAAGGTGAGACCCAGTACTTC. Its translation: CASSYSGAGEGETQYF.